A single sample is the source of the 13 T cell receptor beta chains below, sequenced in a study of control samples from healthy donors and cancer patients. The repertoire was sequenced with immunoSEQ multiplex PCR; TCRdb's copy has only in-frame clones and lacks some. The table shows 150,000 to 200,000 clones, with about 86% occurring only once. Sequenced: blood. Receptors originate from a man younger than 30 in good health.

The chain links TRBV5-1 to TRBJ1-2; D is unclear. This CDR3 spans 14 amino acids. CDR1 and CDR2 (germline): SGHRS, YFSETQ. V dropped 2 bases and J dropped 6 bases, with 14 bases sitting between them. In DNA, the CDR3 is TGCGCCAGCAGCTTAGGGCAAAACATTGATGGCTACACCTTC. It codes for CASSLGQNIDGYTF.

The V call is TRBV4-3, the J call TRBJ2-7, with a weak D call TRBD1 (5 bases). The CDR3 extends over 16 amino acids. In germline, CDR1 is LGHNA, CDR2 YSLEER. The germline V and J ends were trimmed by 4 bases and 0 bases, with 16 bases remaining between them. The CDR3 loop reads CASSPSRGESSYEQYF. The CDR3 DNA follows: TGCGCCAGCAGCCCGAGTAGGGGCGAGAGCTCCTACGAGCAGTACTTC.

This clone was seen once. The chain is built from TRBV7-3 and TRBJ2-3; 9 bases match TRBD2. V was pared by 3 bases and J by 3 bases, with 1 base of the junction left unmatched. This CDR3 has 14 amino acids. Germline V gene data show CDR1 as SGHTA and CDR2 as FQGTGA. CDR3: CASSLSGGTDTQYF. Here the CDR3 DNA reads TGTGCCAGCAGCTTGAGCGGGGGGACAGATACGCAGTATTTT.

The CDR3 loop is CASSQAGGSGANVLTF. The CDR3 nucleotides are TGTGCCAGCAGCCAAGCGGGGGGCTCTGGGGCCAACGTCCTGACTTTC. The gene calls are TRBV4-2 and TRBJ2-6, with TRBD2 matching 7 bases. Germline V gene lookup returns CDR1 LGHNA and CDR2 YNFKEQ. This CDR3 has 16 amino acids. The trim removed 1 base at V and 0 bases at J, leaving 0 bases unmatched.

V gene TRBV3-1 (or the pseudogene TRBV3-2) combines with J gene TRBJ2-5; 7 bases match TRBD1. In germline, CDR1 is LGHDT, CDR2 YNNKEL (reference sequence). This CDR3 is built from 16 residues. The V gene end was trimmed by 0 bases and the J gene end by 4 bases; junction bases not matched to a gene: 8. CDR3 sequence: CASSQEGTADRETQYF. The DNA for the CDR3 is TGTGCCAGCAGCCAAGAAGGGACAGCCGATCGAGAGACCCAGTACTTC.

CDR3 coding DNA: TGTGCCAGCAGCTCAGGGAGGACTGAAGCTTTCTTT. Its translation is CASSSGRTEAFF. J is TRBJ1-1 and V is TRBV13, with D perhaps TRBD1 (5 bases). V was pared by 4 bases and J by 5 bases, with 8 bases between. There are 12 residues in the CDR3. CDR1 and CDR2 from the germline V gene are PRHDT and FYEKMQ (reference sequence).

This clone was counted between two and nine times. The same CDR3 also results from other DNA sequences found in this sample. This chain links TRBV14 with TRBJ1-1; TRBD1 is a possible D gene (5 bases). Between the trimmed V and J ends, which lost 6 bases and 2 bases, there was a span of 10 bases. The germline gives CDR1 SGHDN, CDR2 FVKESK. The CDR3 loop spans 13 amino acids. The CDR3 DNA reads as TGTGCCAGCAGTCTGACAGTTAACACTGAAGCTTTCTTT. Encoded protein: CASSLTVNTEAFF.

The chain links TRBV5-1 to TRBJ2-5; a possible D gene is TRBD2 (7 bases). CDR3 length: 15 residues. V lost 0 bases to trimming and J lost 5 bases, with 14 bases between them. Germline values: CDR1 SGHRS, CDR2 YFSETQ. In DNA, the CDR3 is TGCGCCAGCAGCTTGGAGGCGGGGGCGGACGAGACCCAGTACTTC. Translated, it gives CASSLEAGADETQYF. The full variable domain, completed using reference TRBV5-1 and TRBJ2-5, is KAGVTQTPRYLIKTRGQQVTLSCSPISGHRSVSWYQQTPGQGLQFLFEYFSETQRNKGNFPGRFSGRQFSNSRSEMNVSTLELGDSALYLCASSLEAGADETQYFGPGTRLLVL.

V gene TRBV20-1 combines with J gene TRBJ2-5; D might be TRBD2 (6 bases). The CDR3 covers 12 residues. Deletions cut 3 bases from V and 4 bases from J, with 9 bases between. Germline lookup yields CDR1 DFQATT and CDR2 SNEGSKA (reference sequence). Here the CDR3 DNA reads TGCAGTGCTAGTCCGGGAGTAGAGACCCAGTACTTC. Protein: CSASPGVETQYF.

The chain employs TRBV7-3 and TRBJ2-1; the D gene is possibly TRBD1 (5 bases). The CDR3 spans 15 residues. V was pared by 5 bases and J by 3 bases, with 14 bases between. Germline CDR1 and CDR2: SGHTA and FQGTGA. The CDR3 spells CASSISGIGYNEQFF. The CDR3 DNA reads as TGTGCCAGCAGCATTTCAGGGATCGGCTACAATGAGCAGTTCTTC.

V gene TRBV13 combines with J gene TRBJ2-7, with TRBD2 matching over 11 bases. Germline CDR1 and CDR2: PRHDT and FYEKMQ (reference sequence). V gave up 6 bases and J gave up 2 bases; unmatched junction bases: 6. This CDR3 region has 15 residues. The DNA for the CDR3 is TGTGCCAGCAGTCCCGGGACTAGCGGCCCCTACGAGCAGTACTTC. Translating it yields CASSPGTSGPYEQYF.

The chain employs TRBV7-9 and TRBJ2-6; D could derive from TRBD1 or TRBD2 (6 bases each). Trimming pared 5 bases from V and 2 bases from J, leaving 19 bases between. Per the germline V gene, CDR1 is SEHNR and CDR2 is FQNEAQ (reference sequence). This CDR3 comprises 18 residues. The CDR3 DNA is TGTGCCAGCAGCCCGTCCTCCCCCGGGGGCCCTGGGGCCAACGTCCTGACTTTC. Its translation is CASSPSSPGGPGANVLTF.

The CDR3 protein is CASSVGPLPSGNTIYF. CDR3 DNA: TGTGCCAGCAGCGTAGGACCGCTTCCCTCTGGAAACACCATATATTTT. The chain links TRBV9 to TRBJ1-3, with D hard to call. Germline CDR1 reads SGDLS; CDR2 reads YYNGEE. V was clipped by 0 bases and J by 0 bases, with 10 bases between them. CDR3 length: 16 amino acids.